This T cell receptor beta chain was documented in a study of T cell repertoires in cytomegalovirus infection. Study-wide background: Indications came from public TCR beta signatures; they pointed to CMV infection and to a matching HLA type. Regarding the study as a whole: Carriers of CMV and the relevant HLA type were discriminated by public TCR beta frequency. What dominated the ex vivo response were HLA-C-restricted CMV-specific TCR beta clonotypes.

This clonotype was recorded a few times. Its antigen is still unknown. Using its own MiXCR run on the reads, TCRdb lists one record per CDR3 protein. This table holds fewer than 200,000 distinct CDR3 sequences, roughly a fifth found once. V shed 3 bases and J shed 4 bases, with 10 bases lying between them. Germline CDR1 is SGHRS and CDR2 is YFSETQ. The CDR3 contains 13 residues. The receptor comes from a human donor in good health (CMV status not recorded). Some clones in this sample may be carry-over from other donors' samples. The sample was PBMCs. The chain carries TRBV5-1 and TRBJ1-1, with no clear D. For the CDR3, the DNA is TGCGCCAGCAGCTGGGGTATGGGCACTGAAGCTTTCTTT. Amino acids: CASSWGMGTEAFF.